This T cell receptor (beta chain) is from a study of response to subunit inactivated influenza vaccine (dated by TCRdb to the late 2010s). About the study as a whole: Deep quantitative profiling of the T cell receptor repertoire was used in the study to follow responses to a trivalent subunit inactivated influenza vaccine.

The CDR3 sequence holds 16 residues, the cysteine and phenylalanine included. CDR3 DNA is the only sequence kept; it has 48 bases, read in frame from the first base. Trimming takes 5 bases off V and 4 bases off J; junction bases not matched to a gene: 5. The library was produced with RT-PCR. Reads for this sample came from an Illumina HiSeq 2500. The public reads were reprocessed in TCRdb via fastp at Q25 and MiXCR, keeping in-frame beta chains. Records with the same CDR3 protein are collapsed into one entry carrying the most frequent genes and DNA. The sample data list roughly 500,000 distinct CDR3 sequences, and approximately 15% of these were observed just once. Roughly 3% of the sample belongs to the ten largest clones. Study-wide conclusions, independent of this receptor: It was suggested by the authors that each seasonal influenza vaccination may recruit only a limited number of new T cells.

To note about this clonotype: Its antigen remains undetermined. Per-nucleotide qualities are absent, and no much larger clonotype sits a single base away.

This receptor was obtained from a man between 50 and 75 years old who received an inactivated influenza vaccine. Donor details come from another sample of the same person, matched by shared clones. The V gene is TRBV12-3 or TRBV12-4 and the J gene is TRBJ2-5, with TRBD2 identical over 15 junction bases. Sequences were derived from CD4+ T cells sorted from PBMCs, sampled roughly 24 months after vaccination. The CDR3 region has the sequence CASSQPGLAGGETQYF. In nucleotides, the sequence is TGTGCCAGCAGTCAACCGGGACTAGCGGGAGGAGAGACCCAGTACTTC.